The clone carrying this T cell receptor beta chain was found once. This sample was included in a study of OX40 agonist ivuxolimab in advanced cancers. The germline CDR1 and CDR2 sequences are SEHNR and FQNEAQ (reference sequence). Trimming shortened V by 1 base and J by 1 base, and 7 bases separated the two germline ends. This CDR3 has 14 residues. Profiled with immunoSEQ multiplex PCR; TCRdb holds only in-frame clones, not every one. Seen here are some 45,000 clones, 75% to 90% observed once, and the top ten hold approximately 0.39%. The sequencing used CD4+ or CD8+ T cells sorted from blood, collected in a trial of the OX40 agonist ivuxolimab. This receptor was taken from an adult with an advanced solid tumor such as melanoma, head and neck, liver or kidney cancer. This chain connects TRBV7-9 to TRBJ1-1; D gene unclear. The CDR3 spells CASSLGVANTEAFF. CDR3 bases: TGTGCCAGCAGCTTAGGGGTGGCGAACACTGAAGCTTTCTTT.